This TCR beta chain was retrieved from a study of cytomegalovirus exposure and HLA in healthy donors. This clone occurred once. Use of 60 Vbeta and 13 Jbeta primers characterized the PCR. The repertoire was sequenced with immunoSEQ multiplex PCR; TCRdb's copy has only in-frame clones and lacks some. This sample has some 180,000 clones, with 65% to 90% found just once. The CDR3 sequence is 13 residues long. Trimming shortened V by 5 bases and J by 6 bases, and 13 bases separated the two germline ends. CDR1 and CDR2 (germline): SGHVS, FNYEAQ. The source is a male donor in good health and CMV-seronegative. Sequencing used PBMCs. The chain employs TRBV7-6 and TRBJ1-1; D ambiguous. The CDR3 sequence is CASSPTGQAEAFF. DNA of the CDR3: TGTGCCAGCAGCCCGACCGGCCAGGCTGAAGCTTTCTTT. Full variable domain (remainder filled in from reference TRBV7-6 and TRBJ1-1): GAGVSQSPRYKVTKRGQDVALRCDPISGHVSLYWYRQALGQGPEFLTYFNYEAQQDKSGLPNDRFSAERPEGSISTLTIQRTEQRDSAMYRCASSPTGQAEAFFGQGTRLTVV.